The sequence of this TCR beta chain was determined in a study of blood T cells in healthy people across ages. Overall study findings and caveats: Older age went with lower TCR beta diversity per million T cells, in a roughly linear way. Fewer expanded clones and more diversity marked long-lived versus aged donors.

CDR3 length: 13 amino acids. Trimming shortened V by 8 bases and J by 0 bases, and 9 bases separated the two germline ends. Extraction of total RNA produced a minimum of 6 micrograms from each sample. On this clonotype: Antigen: not known.

A sample-barcoded 5' primer and a J-beta primer mix were used in a second PCR of about 7 to 12 cycles. Every sample gave at least 2.5 million paired-end reads containing CDR3. TCRdb re-derived calls from the 5' RACE reads in MiXCR, one entry per CDR3 protein. The data contain hundreds of thousands of distinct CDR3 sequences, under 80% of them seen just once; the ten biggest clones take up roughly 25%. V usage is TRBV12-3 or TRBV12-4 and J usage is TRBJ2-3, with no clear D. This receptor was identified in a man aged 25 to 40 in good health. Sequenced: blood. In nucleotides, the CDR3 is TGTGCCAGCGGGATCTTTAGCACAGATACGCAGTATTTT. Translation gives CASGIFSTDTQYF.